The 20 T cell receptor beta chains reported below all come from one sample, sequenced in a study of cytomegalovirus exposure and HLA in healthy donors. Here immunoSEQ multiplex PCR was the method, and the copy in TCRdb shows in-frame clones only, minus some. The sample has approximately 210,000 clones; 88% are singletons. The sequencing sample was made of PBMCs. The receptor set was obtained from a young woman in good health and CMV-seronegative.

The CDR3 here is CASSLTVRTIEQYF. DNA of the CDR3: TGTGCCAGCAGCCTGACAGTACGGACAATCGAGCAGTACTTC. The chain joins TRBV11-2 to TRBJ2-7; weak D call: TRBD1 (5 bases). Germline loops: CDR1 SGHAT, CDR2 FQNNGV. CDR3 length: 14 amino acids. Trimming took off 5 bases at V and 6 bases at J, with 17 bases between the two ends.

This clone appeared once. The rearrangement links TRBV11-2 to TRBJ2-2, with D tentatively TRBD2 (6 bases). Germline assignment: CDR1 SGHAT and CDR2 FQNNGV. This CDR3 is 15 amino acids long. V shed 1 base and J shed 5 bases, with 11 bases lying between them. CDR3 sequence reads: CASSLVLGGTGELFF. The CDR3 nucleotides read TGTGCCAGCAGCTTAGTGCTGGGGGGAACCGGGGAGCTGTTTTTT.

The chain carries TRBV27 and TRBJ1-1; 9 bases agree with TRBD1. Germline trimming cut 6 bases from V and 4 bases from J; bases unmatched to any gene: 15. The CDR3 length is 17 residues. Germline CDR1 MNHEY, CDR2 SMNVEV (reference sequence). The CDR3 sequence is CASSPGQGRVLSTEAFF. The CDR3 nucleotides read TGTGCCAGCAGCCCGGGACAGGGAAGGGTTCTAAGCACTGAAGCTTTCTTT.

The chain joins TRBV27 to TRBJ2-2; 8 positions match TRBD2. Per germline, CDR1 MNHEY and CDR2 SMNVEV (reference sequence). Trimming cost V 6 bases and J 4 bases; bases outside gene matches: 4. The CDR3 extends over 14 amino acids. CDR3 in amino acids: CASRFTSGTGELFF. For the CDR3, the DNA is TGTGCCAGCAGATTCACTAGCGGCACCGGGGAGCTGTTTTTT.

The gene calls are TRBV19 and TRBJ2-1; D possibly corresponds to TRBD2 (6 bases). Trimming cost V 2 bases and J 4 bases, with 15 bases left between them. Germline V lookup: CDR1 LNHDA, CDR2 SQIVND (reference sequence). The CDR3 contains 16 residues. The CDR3 DNA reads TGTGCCAGTAGTATAATAAGCGGAGGGGTTTACAATGAGCAGTTCTTC. Protein product: CASSIISGGVYNEQFF. The variable domain in full, completed from reference TRBV19 and TRBJ2-1, reads DGGITQSPKYLFRKEGQNVTLSCEQNLNHDAMYWYRQDPGQGLRLIYYSQIVNDFQKGDIAEGYSVSREKKESFPLTVTSAQKNPTAFYLCASSIISGGVYNEQFFGPGTRLTVL.

The V gene is TRBV11-2, the J gene TRBJ2-5; 8 bases match TRBD2. CDR1 is SGHAT and CDR2 is FQNNGV in the germline V gene. This CDR3 has 13 residues. The ends lost 6 bases at V and 4 bases at J; junction bases unmatched: 4. CDR3 in DNA: TGTGCCAGCAGTCCCGCGGGGGGAGAGACCCAGTACTTC. This gives the protein CASSPAGGETQYF. The full variable domain, rest sourced from reference TRBV11-2 and TRBJ2-5, is EAGVAQSPRYKIIEKRQSVAFWCNPISGHATLYWYQQILGQGPKLLIQFQNNGVVDDSQLPKDRFSAERLKGVDSTLKIQPAKLEDSAVYLCASSPAGGETQYFGPGTRLLVL.

The gene calls are TRBV7-3 and TRBJ2-7; perhaps TRBD1 as D (6 bases). The CDR3 is made up of 14 amino acids. V shed 2 bases and J shed 2 bases, with 10 bases lying between them. Germline V CDR1 and CDR2: SGHTA, FQGTGA. The CDR3 sequence: CASSLLRGPYEQYF. The CDR3 region has the DNA TGTGCCAGCAGCTTACTCAGGGGTCCCTACGAGCAGTACTTC.

This clone has a handful of counts. This sequence joins TRBV5-1 and TRBJ2-1; TRBD2 agrees at 8 bases. Germline V gene sequence: CDR1 SGHRS, CDR2 YFSETQ. Trimming removed 0 bases from V and 7 bases from J; junction bases left unmatched: 6. This CDR3 spans 15 amino acids. This CDR3 is CASSLDSGSLNEQFF. In nucleotides, the CDR3 is TGCGCCAGCAGCTTGGACAGCGGGAGTCTTAATGAGCAGTTCTTC.

This rearrangement joins TRBV27 to TRBJ2-5; TRBD2 agrees at 13 bases. The CDR3 totals 15 residues. Germline CDR1 and CDR2: MNHEY and SMNVEV (reference sequence). The junction had 8 bases not matched to a gene; V was cut back by 8 bases and J by 5 bases. CDR3 sequence reads: CASGPQTSGRETQYF. In DNA, the CDR3 is TGTGCCAGCGGACCTCAGACTAGCGGGAGGGAGACCCAGTACTTC.

The rearrangement joins TRBV5-1 to TRBJ2-7; maybe TRBD2 (6 bases). Germline V lookup: CDR1 SGHRS, CDR2 YFSETQ. V shed 4 bases and J shed 9 bases, with 32 bases lying between them. This CDR3 has 18 amino acids. The CDR3 sequence: CASSPTPISGASIFGQYF. In DNA, the CDR3 is TGCGCCAGCAGCCCCACCCCTATTAGCGGAGCTAGCATATTCGGGCAGTACTTC.

This CDR3 reads CASSVEGDRGTDTQYF. Here the CDR3 DNA reads TGTGCCAGCAGCGTAGAGGGGGACAGGGGCACAGATACGCAGTATTTT. The rearrangement uses TRBV9 and TRBJ2-3; 9 bases agree with TRBD1. CDR3 size: 16 residues. The V gene's germline CDR1 is SGDLS and CDR2 YYNGEE. V trimming: 0 bases; J trimming: 1 base; junction bases outside the gene matches: 3.

This clone was counted a single time. V is TRBV11-2 and J is TRBJ2-1, with D tentatively TRBD2 (5 bases). The ends were cut back, 3 bases at V and 7 bases at J, with 13 bases in the middle. CDR3 size: 14 residues. Germline V gives CDR1 SGHAT, CDR2 FQNNGV. CDR3 sequence reads: CASSLEVLGNEQFF. In nucleotides, the CDR3 is TGTGCCAGCAGCTTGGAGGTTTTGGGGAATGAGCAGTTCTTC.

The rearrangement joins TRBV7-3 to TRBJ2-3; 13 nucleotides agree with TRBD2. Per germline, CDR1 SGHTA and CDR2 FQGTGA. V lost 4 bases to trimming and J lost 4 bases; unmatched junction nucleotides: 2. The CDR3 runs 15 residues. DNA of the CDR3: TGTGCCAGCAGCTCACTAGCGGGAGGGCCAGATACGCAGTATTTT. This encodes CASSSLAGGPDTQYF.

The V call is TRBV19, the J call TRBJ2-3; maybe TRBD2 (6 bases). Germline CDR1 LNHDA, CDR2 SQIVND (reference sequence). The length of the CDR3 is 14 residues. V gave up 5 bases and J gave up 1 base, with 10 bases separating them. In nucleotides, the CDR3 is TGTGCCAGTAGTGTTGGAGGGCGCACAGATACGCAGTATTTT. Translated: CASSVGGRTDTQYF.

The chain combines TRBV2 with TRBJ2-2; 7 bases are shared with TRBD2. In germline, CDR1 is SNHLY, CDR2 FYNNEI. The CDR3 is 13 residues long. The trim removed 7 bases at V and 3 bases at J, leaving 2 bases unmatched. CDR3 bases: TGTGCCAGCACCCTAGCGGACACCGGGGAGCTGTTTTTT. It specifies CASTLADTGELFF.

The chain uses TRBV28 and TRBJ1-2, with a weak D call TRBD1 (5 bases). The CDR3 length is 14 residues. CDR1 is MDHEN, CDR2 SYDVKM, per germline. The V gene lost 6 bases and the J gene lost 4 bases, with 15 bases spanning the gap. The CDR3 loop reads CASRTVQAPYGYTF. For the CDR3, the DNA is TGTGCCAGCAGAACAGTACAGGCGCCCTATGGCTACACCTTC.

The chain recombines TRBV18 with TRBJ1-4; 7 bases are shared with TRBD1. V lost 5 bases and J lost 8; bases outside the gene matches: 8. Germline CDR1 and CDR2: KGHSH and LQKENI. This CDR3 contains 14 residues. The DNA of the CDR3 is TGTGCCAGCTCAGTCCGGGACAGATCGGAAAAACTGTTTTTT. Its protein product is CASSVRDRSEKLFF.

The chain recombines TRBV10-1 with TRBJ2-5; possibly TRBD1 for D (6 bases). V shed 8 bases and J shed 5 bases, with 30 bases lying between them. The CDR3 has 18 amino acids. Germline CDR1 reads WNHNN; CDR2 reads SYGVQD (reference sequence). The CDR3 loop is CASPNAPPTEGDMETQYF. The CDR3 DNA reads as TGCGCCAGCCCGAATGCACCCCCGACAGAGGGGGATATGGAGACCCAGTACTTC.

This rearrangement joins TRBV2 to TRBJ2-5; 11 bases match TRBD2. With 6 bases clipped from V and 6 bases from J, the junction kept 9 bases outside the gene matches. This CDR3 spans 15 amino acids. CDR1 SNHLY and CDR2 FYNNEI come from the germline V gene. The CDR3 is CASRNSGRAAKTQYF. Written as DNA, the CDR3 is TGTGCCAGCAGGAATAGCGGGAGGGCCGCGAAGACCCAGTACTTC. Complete variable domain (other parts from reference TRBV2 and TRBJ2-5): EPEVTQTPSHQVTQMGQEVILRCVPISNHLYFYWYRQILGQKVEFLVSFYNNEISEKSEIFDDQFSVERPDGSNFTLKIRSTKLEDSAMYFCASRNSGRAAKTQYFGPGTRLLVL.

This chain links TRBV13 with TRBJ2-7; 7 bases are shared with TRBD1. The CDR3 runs to 17 residues. Germline V CDR1 and CDR2: PRHDT, FYEKMQ (reference sequence). V was pared by 7 bases and J by 2 bases, with 17 bases of the junction left unmatched. In nucleotides, the CDR3 is TGTGCCAGCAACACCCGGGTGACAGGGCTCGTTGCCTACGAGCAGTACTTC. Translation: CASNTRVTGLVAYEQYF.